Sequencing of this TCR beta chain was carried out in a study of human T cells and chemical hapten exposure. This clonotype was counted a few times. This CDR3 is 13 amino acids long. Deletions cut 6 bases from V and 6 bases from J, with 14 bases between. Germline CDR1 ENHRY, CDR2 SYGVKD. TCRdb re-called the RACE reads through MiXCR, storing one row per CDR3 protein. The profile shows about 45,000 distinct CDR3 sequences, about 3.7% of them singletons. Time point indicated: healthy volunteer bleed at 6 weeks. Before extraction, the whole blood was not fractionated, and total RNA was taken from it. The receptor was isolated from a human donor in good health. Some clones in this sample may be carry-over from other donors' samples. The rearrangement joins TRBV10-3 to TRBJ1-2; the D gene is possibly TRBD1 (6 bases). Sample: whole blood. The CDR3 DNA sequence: TGTGCCATCAGCTACAGGGTCCTTCATGGCTACACCTTC. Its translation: CAISYRVLHGYTF.